This T cell receptor beta chain was identified in a study of T cell repertoires in aging, cancer and after chemotherapy (dated by TCRdb to the late 2010s). Regarding the study in general: Donors were distributed across six age groups ranging from 30 or younger to 70 or older, with at least three individuals included per group. In the solid tumor group, the paired samples taken before and after chemotherapy came from brain tumor (glioblastoma) patients given temozolomide-based therapy. Several million TCR reads were contained in the full dataset. To examine immunoaging and T cell reconstitution after chemotherapy, the study profiled TCR beta repertoires in peripheral blood from healthy donors and cancer patients. Alongside approximately 95 healthy donors serving as a reference group, the cohort included some 210 cancer patients, of whom some 90 had hematological cancers and 120 to 130 had solid cancers. Results the study describes overall, beyond this receptor: Significantly lower blood TCR diversity and higher clonality were observed in untreated patients with hematological or solid cancers than in age-matched healthy donors. In healthy donors, the decline in TCR diversity with age was mainly due to loss of richness, whereas in cancer patients loss of evenness also played a role. Median generation probability increased over the chemotherapy interval in both cancer cohorts, suggesting repertoire reconstitution through rebound thymic output. According to the authors, the repertoire data do not permit conclusions about immunological memory after chemotherapy.

TCR beta rearrangements were amplified from genomic DNA isolated from peripheral blood, not from sorted cells or RNA. The table lists this clonotype with a few counts. Its specific antigen is unknown. No much larger clonotype is one base removed from it; base qualities were not supplied. The CDR3, from cysteine to phenylalanine, totals 16 residues. Only the CDR3 DNA stays, 48 bases, in frame from base 1. Based on the germline V gene, the CDR1 and CDR2 sequences are MRHNA and SNTAGT. Trimming leaves V shorter by 3 bases and J shorter by 3 bases, with the junction holding 5 bases beyond the gene matches. Rearranged TRB sequences spanning V, D and J segments were amplified by multiplex touch-down PCR using a mixed TRB-A/B primer pool. Two consecutive PCR reactions with Phusion HS II polymerase added Illumina adapters and sample indices to the amplicons. The amplicons were purified from gel with the NucleoSpin Gel and PCR Clean-up kit and then assessed with Qubit and an Agilent 2100 Bioanalyzer. The libraries were sequenced on an Illumina MiSeq with 600-cycle, single-indexed, paired-end runs. In the paper's pipeline: MiXCR versions 2.12 and 3.0.5 were used to process TRB sequences. Each unique CDR3 nucleotide sequence counted as one clone, and only productive sequences with at least two reads were retained. Repertoire metrics included Shannon diversity, evenness, clonality (one minus evenness), and alpha-parameterized diversity profiles from alpha 0 to 5. The IGoR algorithm was used to calculate generation probabilities for clones in the paired samples taken before and after chemotherapy. TCRdb reran the public reads through fastp at Q25 and MiXCR, keeping productive beta chains. Each entry is one CDR3 protein sequence, shown with its most common DNA and genes. The V and J calls and clone size come from TCRdb's table, not from the authors' own analysis. The sample has around 2,100 distinct CDR3 sequences on record, more than 25% of them singletons. About 8.1% of the sample is held by the ten biggest clonotypes.

The sequence came from a human donor with a solid tumor. The sample comprised blood. The sequence links TRBV6-4 to TRBJ2-3; 11 bases in the junction line up with TRBD2. The DNA sequence is as follows: TGTGCCAGCAGTGAGGGGCTAGCGGGAGGTACAGATACGCAGTATTTT. It encodes CASSEGLAGGTDTQYF.